This T cell receptor (beta chain) is from a study of CD8+ T cells in alopecia areata. In the study overall: Patients in the treated group were given tofacitinib by mouth, 5 to 10 mg twice a day. Overall study results and limits: Lesional scalp, notably in alopecia totalis/universalis, had clonality above that of normal scalp.

Investigators isolated RNA and reverse transcribed it into cDNA to act as the sequencing template. Generated by immunoSEQ multiplex PCR, the TCRdb table keeps only in-frame clones and is missing some. The sample holds around 250,000 clones, under 80% seen once. In regard to this clone: No antigen is known for it.

The authors sorted CD4+ and CD8+ T cells from PBMCs. The receptor was derived from a human donor with alopecia areata. The input for sequencing was CD4+ T cells sorted from blood, taken at week 0.

The CDR3 nucleotides read TGCGCCAGCAGGGACAGGGGTGGAGAAAAACTGTTTTTT. Amino acids: CASRDRGGEKLFF. The gene calls are TRBV4-1 and TRBJ1-4; 9 nucleotides align to TRBD1. CDR1 is MGHRA, CDR2 YSYEKL, per germline. The V segment lost 6 bases and the J segment 8 bases; nucleotides outside the gene matches: 4. This CDR3 has 13 amino acids.